The 13 T cell receptor beta chains below all came from one sample that was sequenced in a study of OX40 agonist ivuxolimab in advanced cancers. Sequencing was performed with immunoSEQ multiplex PCR; in TCRdb, only in-frame clones are kept and a portion is missing. The sample shows about 69,000 clones, about three quarters of them seen only once. Sample: CD4+ or CD8+ T cells sorted from blood, taken in a trial of the OX40 agonist ivuxolimab. These receptors all stem from an adult with an advanced solid tumor such as melanoma, head and neck, liver or kidney cancer.

The rearrangement joins TRBV5-1 to TRBJ2-1; the match to TRBD2 covers 7 bases. CDR1 is SGHRS and CDR2 is YFSETQ in the germline V gene. The junction had 9 bases not matched to a gene; V was cut back by 0 bases and J by 0 bases. The CDR3 covers 18 residues. As DNA, the CDR3 is TGCGCCAGCAGCTTGGAGCCTAGCGGTTTCAGCTCCTACAATGAGCAGTTCTTC. Its protein is CASSLEPSGFSSYNEQFF.

The chain couples TRBV19 to TRBJ1-2, with D possibly matching TRBD1 (5 bases). The V end was cut by 7 bases, the J end by 4 bases, with 13 bases between. This CDR3 is 13 amino acids long. Germline CDR1 LNHDA, CDR2 SQIVND (reference sequence). CDR3 protein: CASNQGLGYGYTF. The CDR3 DNA reads TGTGCCAGTAATCAGGGTCTCGGCTATGGCTACACCTTC.

The CDR3 is CASYEGTGSYEQYF. CDR3 DNA: TGTGCCAGCTATGAAGGGACAGGCTCCTACGAGCAGTACTTC. This sequence joins TRBV28 and TRBJ2-7; 8 positions agree with TRBD1. Germline CDR1 and CDR2: MDHEN and SYDVKM. The junction had 6 bases not matched to a gene; V was cut back by 8 bases and J by 0 bases. The length of the CDR3 is 14 residues. The whole variable domain, remainder taken from reference TRBV28 and TRBJ2-7, is DVKVTQSSRYLVKRTGEKVFLECVQDMDHENMFWYRQDPGLGLRLIYFSYDVKMKEKGDIPEGYSVSREKKERFSLILESASTNQTSMYLCASYEGTGSYEQYFGPGTRLTVT.

This clone has more than one count but fewer than ten. J is TRBJ2-7 and V is TRBV19; 9 bases fit TRBD1. Unmatched junction bases numbered 6, after V lost 3 bases and J lost 3 bases. This CDR3 is 15 amino acids long. In germline, CDR1 is LNHDA, CDR2 SQIVND (reference sequence). The CDR3: CASSITDRGGYEQYF. The DNA for the CDR3 is TGTGCCAGTAGTATTACGGACAGGGGAGGCTACGAGCAGTACTTC.

V usage is TRBV6-5 and J usage is TRBJ2-7, with 9 bases identical to TRBD1. With V trimmed by 1 base and J by 2 bases, 3 bases remained unmatched. The CDR3 consists of 15 residues. CDR1 is MNHEY and CDR2 is SVGAGI in the germline V gene. The CDR3 coding sequence is TGTGCCAGCAGTTACTTACAGGGGGCCCCCTACGAGCAGTACTTC. This encodes CASSYLQGAPYEQYF.

The table lists this clone with a count of one. The chain couples TRBV7-9 to TRBJ2-1, with D perhaps TRBD2 (6 bases). The CDR3 totals 12 residues. V lost 1 base and J lost 9, with 7 bases in between. CDR1 and CDR2 (germline): SEHNR, FQNEAQ (reference sequence). CDR3 amino acids: CASSLVGSEQFF. The CDR3 nucleotides are TGTGCCAGCAGCTTAGTCGGGAGTGAGCAGTTCTTC.

The V and J genes are TRBV9 and TRBJ1-1; 7 bases agree with TRBD1. Germline V gene data show CDR1 as SGDLS and CDR2 as YYNGEE. With 4 bases clipped from V and 5 bases from J, the junction kept 11 bases outside the gene matches. This CDR3 has 15 amino acids. The CDR3 DNA is TGTGCCAGCAGCCCCCGACAGGGAGAAAGAACTGAAGCTTTCTTT. Amino acids: CASSPRQGERTEAFF.

The chain couples TRBV10-3 to TRBJ2-7, with 7 positions matching TRBD1. This CDR3 is 13 amino acids long. The J segment lost 11 bases and the V segment lost 0 bases, leaving 7 bases of the junction unmatched. Germline CDR1 reads ENHRY; CDR2 reads SYGVKD. Here the CDR3 reads CAISESTAQGKYF. The CDR3 nucleotides read TGTGCCATCAGTGAGTCCACCGCACAGGGGAAGTACTTC.

The chain links TRBV7-9 to TRBJ1-1, with D perhaps TRBD1 (6 bases). CDR1 SEHNR and CDR2 FQNEAQ come from the germline V gene (reference sequence). V was cut by 5 bases and J by 4 bases, with 11 bases left in between. This CDR3 has 13 amino acids. As DNA, the CDR3 is TGTGCCAGCAGCCTACAGGGAATCACTGAAGCTTTCTTT. Encoded protein: CASSLQGITEAFF.

The chain recombines TRBV10-3 with TRBJ2-3; D is possibly TRBD1 (6 bases). The V gene lost 8 bases and the J gene lost 2 bases, with 17 bases spanning the gap. Germline values: CDR1 ENHRY, CDR2 SYGVKD. This CDR3 spans 15 amino acids. The chain's CDR3 is CAIAGPQGNTDTQYF. The CDR3 region has the DNA TGTGCCATCGCAGGCCCGCAGGGGAACACAGATACGCAGTATTTT.

The chain joins TRBV28 to TRBJ2-1; 11 bases match TRBD2. V was clipped by 3 bases and J by 8 bases; unmatched bases: 15. The CDR3 has 18 residues. Germline V lookup: CDR1 MDHEN, CDR2 SYDVKM. CDR3 loop: CASSLASGRMGLHDEQFF. For the CDR3, the DNA is TGTGCCAGCAGTTTGGCTAGCGGGAGGATGGGGTTACATGATGAGCAGTTCTTC. The whole variable domain, filled in from reference TRBV28 and TRBJ2-1, reads DVKVTQSSRYLVKRTGEKVFLECVQDMDHENMFWYRQDPGLGLRLIYFSYDVKMKEKGDIPEGYSVSREKKERFSLILESASTNQTSMYLCASSLASGRMGLHDEQFFGPGTRLTVL.

This chain joins TRBV6-5 and TRBJ2-7, with D tentatively TRBD1 (6 bases). Between the trimmed V and J ends, which lost 6 bases and 0 bases, there was a span of 12 bases. CDR3 length: 14 amino acids. Per the germline V gene, CDR1 is MNHEY and CDR2 is SVGAGI. CDR3 bases: TGTGCCAGCAGGGGGGACACGAGCTCCTACGAGCAGTACTTC. This codes for CASRGDTSSYEQYF.

This chain connects TRBV2 to TRBJ1-1; possibly TRBD1 for D (5 bases). CDR1 SNHLY and CDR2 FYNNEI come from the germline V gene. The CDR3 is made up of 16 amino acids. V dropped 8 bases and J dropped 4 bases, with 23 bases sitting between them. CDR3 loop: CASVVDAGERGTEAFF. DNA for the CDR3: TGTGCCAGCGTGGTGGACGCGGGGGAGAGAGGCACTGAAGCTTTCTTT.